These 29 T cell receptor beta chains came from one sample sequenced in a study of graft-versus-host responses after intestinal transplantation. Sequencing was performed with immunoSEQ multiplex PCR; in TCRdb, only in-frame clones are kept and a portion is missing. The table has some 100,000 clones, about nine tenths seen once. No antigens are known for them. The specimen comprised unstimulated CD8+ T cells sorted from spleen or lymph node cells, sampled before transplant. These receptors came from a human donor who was the organ donor for an intestinal transplant.

There are a few counts of this clone. This rearrangement joins TRBV5-6 to TRBJ1-2; D is possibly TRBD1 (6 bases). This CDR3 contains 12 residues. V gave up 4 bases and J gave up 10 bases, with 14 bases separating them. Germline CDR1 is SGHDT and CDR2 is YYEEEE. The CDR3 here is CASSKDSHLYTF. The DNA of the CDR3 is TGTGCCAGCAGCAAGGACAGCCACCTCTACACCTTC. The full variable domain, with the rest looked up from reference TRBV5-6 and TRBJ1-2, is DAGVTQSPTHLIKTRGQQVTLRCSPKSGHDTVSWYQQALGQGPQFIFQYYEEEERQRGNFPDRFSGHQFPNYSSELNVNALLLGDSALYLCASSKDSHLYTFGSGTRLTVV.

The CDR3 sequence is CASSTGTSGTDTQYF. The CDR3 nucleotides read TGTGCCAGCAGTACCGGGACTAGCGGCACAGATACGCAGTATTTT. The rearrangement uses TRBV2 and TRBJ2-3, with 10 bases identical to TRBD2. From germline, CDR1 is SNHLY and CDR2 FYNNEI. This CDR3 region has 15 residues. The V segment lost 5 bases and the J segment 1 base; nucleotides outside the gene matches: 3. Together with reference TRBV2 and TRBJ2-3, the CDR3 gives the full variable domain: EPEVTQTPSHQVTQMGQEVILRCVPISNHLYFYWYRQILGQKVEFLVSFYNNEISEKSEIFDDQFSVERPDGSNFTLKIRSTKLEDSAMYFCASSTGTSGTDTQYFGPGTRLTVL.

The chain combines TRBV19 with TRBJ1-4; D uncertain. CDR1 is LNHDA and CDR2 is SQIVND in the germline V gene (reference sequence). Trimming took off 8 bases at V and 8 bases at J, with 18 bases between the two ends. This CDR3 is built from 14 residues. The CDR3 reads CASSSRGMREKLFF. CDR3 in DNA: TGTGCCAGTTCATCCAGAGGCATGAGGGAAAAACTGTTTTTT.

The J gene is TRBJ2-5, the V gene TRBV11-3; TRBD2 agrees at 8 bases. The DNA end is a closer match to TRBJ2-7, so the J assignment may be wrong. Germline CDR1 is SGHNT and CDR2 is YENEEA. The CDR3 consists of 13 residues. Here the CDR3 reads CASSHPSGYEQYF. The DNA for the CDR3 is TGTGCCAGCAGCCACCCTAGCGGGTACGAGCAGTACTTC.

This clone has only a few counts. The chain recombines TRBV5-6 with TRBJ2-1; D is perhaps TRBD1 (5 bases). Germline values: CDR1 SGHDT, CDR2 YYEEEE. The CDR3 extends over 18 amino acids. V lost 3 bases, J lost 1 base, and 20 bases lay in between. For the CDR3, the DNA is TGTGCCAGCAGCTCGGTGATGCTGAACAGGCGATCCTACAATGAGCAGTTCTTC. It translates to CASSSVMLNRRSYNEQFF. The full variable domain, completed using reference TRBV5-6 and TRBJ2-1, is DAGVTQSPTHLIKTRGQQVTLRCSPKSGHDTVSWYQQALGQGPQFIFQYYEEEERQRGNFPDRFSGHQFPNYSSELNVNALLLGDSALYLCASSSVMLNRRSYNEQFFGPGTRLTVL.

The V gene is TRBV7-9, the J gene TRBJ2-1; 13 bases agree with TRBD2. Germline V lookup: CDR1 SEHNR, CDR2 FQNEAQ (reference sequence). The CDR3 totals 19 residues. Trimming cost V 4 bases and J 0 bases; bases outside gene matches: 9. The CDR3 sequence: CASSSGTSGAQSSYNEQFF. In DNA form, the CDR3 reads TGTGCCAGCAGCTCTGGGACTAGCGGGGCCCAGAGCTCCTACAATGAGCAGTTCTTC.

V usage is TRBV7-9 and J usage is TRBJ1-1, with 8 positions matching TRBD1. The ends lost 4 bases at V and 5 bases at J; junction bases unmatched: 3. The germline V gene encodes CDR1 SEHNR and CDR2 FQNEAQ (reference sequence). The length of the CDR3 is 13 residues. In DNA form, the CDR3 reads TGTGCCAGCAGCTCGCAGGGGGCGACTGAAGCTTTCTTT. The encoded protein is CASSSQGATEAFF.

J is TRBJ2-5 and V is TRBV6-5; D possibly corresponds to TRBD1 (5 bases). CDR3 length equals 11 residues. Trimming shortened V by 8 bases and J by 5 bases, and 9 bases separated the two germline ends. Germline loops: CDR1 MNHEY, CDR2 SVGAGI. CDR3 loop: CASVRGETQYF. In DNA, the CDR3 is TGTGCCAGCGTTAGGGGCGAGACCCAGTACTTC.

This chain connects TRBV11-1 to TRBJ1-6, with D unclear. The CDR3 extends over 13 amino acids. CDR1 SGHAT and CDR2 FQDESV come from the germline V gene (reference sequence). V was trimmed by 3 bases and J by 4 bases, leaving 4 bases between them. CDR3 sequence (DNA): TGTGCCAGCAGCTTTGAGTATAATTCACCCCTCCACTTT. Translation gives CASSFEYNSPLHF.

V gene TRBV19 combines with J gene TRBJ2-5, with D tentatively TRBD1 (6 bases). V lost 7 bases and J lost 5, with 14 bases in between. The CDR3 length is 13 residues. CDR1 is LNHDA, CDR2 SQIVND, per germline (reference sequence). The CDR3, as DNA: TGTGCCAGTACCACAGGGCCGGGGGAGACCCAGTACTTC. Translated, it gives CASTTGPGETQYF.

The rearrangement uses TRBV13 and TRBJ2-1; 9 nucleotides align to TRBD1. Germline lookup yields CDR1 PRHDT and CDR2 FYEKMQ (reference sequence). V lost 2 bases to trimming and J lost 9 bases; unmatched junction nucleotides: 11. CDR3 length equals 16 residues. The CDR3 DNA follows: TGTGCCAGCAGCTTATCCCCCGAGAAGGACAGGGGTGAGCAGTTCTTC. It is translated as CASSLSPEKDRGEQFF.

V usage is TRBV27 and J usage is TRBJ1-4; 7 bases align to TRBD1. Germline assignment: CDR1 MNHEY and CDR2 SMNVEV (reference sequence). V shed 5 bases and J 7 bases; nucleotides not matched to a gene: 7. This CDR3 comprises 14 residues. DNA for the CDR3: TGTGCCAGCAGTCCCTACAGGGGCCCTGAAAAACTGTTTTTT. It encodes CASSPYRGPEKLFF.

The V call is TRBV2, the J call TRBJ1-5, with D tentatively TRBD1 (6 bases). The V and J ends lost 6 bases and 4 bases respectively, with 10 bases between them. In germline, CDR1 is SNHLY, CDR2 FYNNEI. The CDR3 covers 13 residues. The CDR3 here is CASRDSVNQPQHF. DNA for the CDR3: TGTGCCAGCAGGGACAGCGTTAATCAGCCCCAGCATTTT.

The rearrangement links TRBV10-3 to TRBJ2-5; D is perhaps TRBD1 (6 bases). The ends were cut back, 4 bases at V and 1 base at J, with 7 bases in the middle. Germline CDR1 is ENHRY and CDR2 is SYGVKD. The CDR3 is made up of 13 amino acids. The CDR3, as DNA: TGTGCCATCAGTGGGACAGCCCAAGAGACCCAGTACTTC. Translating gives CAISGTAQETQYF.

The chain carries TRBV13 and TRBJ2-2; D is ambiguous. Germline V lookup: CDR1 PRHDT, CDR2 FYEKMQ (reference sequence). V was trimmed by 5 bases and J by 7 bases, leaving 8 bases between them. This CDR3 spans 12 amino acids. CDR3 in amino acids: CASSPAVGELFF. DNA of the CDR3: TGTGCCAGCAGCCCGGCGGTCGGGGAGCTGTTTTTT.

The chain uses TRBV5-1 and TRBJ2-7, with 9 bases aligning to TRBD1. Germline V gives CDR1 SGHRS, CDR2 YFSETQ. The ends lost 1 base at V and 2 bases at J; junction bases unmatched: 4. The CDR3 contains 15 residues. The DNA of the CDR3 is TGCGCCAGCAGCTTGACCGGGACAGGGCCCTACGAGCAGTACTTC. This sequence encodes CASSLTGTGPYEQYF.

The rearrangement joins TRBV4-2 to TRBJ1-1; tentatively, D is TRBD1 (6 bases). CDR1 and CDR2 (germline): LGHNA, YNFKEQ. V lost 3 bases and J lost 5, with 7 bases in between. This CDR3 contains 12 residues. The CDR3, as DNA: TGTGCCAGCAGCCACAGGGGTACTGAAGCTTTCTTT. This translates into CASSHRGTEAFF.

The CDR3 bases are TGCAGCGTTGGGGGGGTACCCTCCTACGAGCAGTACTTC. It codes for CSVGGVPSYEQYF. The rearrangement joins TRBV29-1 to TRBJ2-7, with a weak D call TRBD2 (6 bases). Trimming removed 4 bases from V and 0 bases from J, with 10 bases in between. The length of the CDR3 is 13 residues. Germline-derived CDR1 and CDR2 are SQVTM and ANQGSEA.

The gene calls are TRBV6-5 and TRBJ2-7; possible D gene TRBD2, 7 bases. In germline, CDR1 is MNHEY, CDR2 SVGAGI. Trimming shortened V by 7 bases and J by 11 bases, and 12 bases separated the two germline ends. The CDR3 runs to 10 residues. As DNA, the CDR3 is TGTGCCAGCACCGGGGGGCGGAAGTACTTC. Protein: CASTGGRKYF.

The genes are TRBV29-1 and TRBJ2-7; D may be TRBD2 (6 bases). From germline, CDR1 is SQVTM and CDR2 ANQGSEA. The CDR3 is made up of 13 amino acids. V lost 4 bases and J 2 bases, leaving 12 bases between the germline ends. CDR3 nucleotides: TGCAGCGTTGTTTGGGACTCCGCCTACGAGCAGTACTTC. Translating it yields CSVVWDSAYEQYF.

This chain connects TRBV5-1 to TRBJ2-5; 10 nucleotides line up with TRBD1. CDR1 is SGHRS, CDR2 YFSETQ, per germline. The length of the CDR3 is 18 residues. The J segment lost 5 bases and the V segment lost 1 base, leaving 14 bases of the junction unmatched. The CDR3 spells CASSLYSFTRDRGETQYF. The CDR3 DNA sequence: TGCGCCAGCAGCTTGTACTCCTTTACCAGGGACAGGGGCGAGACCCAGTACTTC.

This clone was seen a few times. For the CDR3, the DNA is TGTGCCAGCAGCGTTTTAACAGGGATGAACACTGAAGCTTTCTTT. This encodes CASSVLTGMNTEAFF. The rearrangement joins TRBV9 to TRBJ1-1; possible D gene TRBD1, 6 bases. CDR1 and CDR2 from the germline V gene are SGDLS and YYNGEE. Trimming took 2 bases from V and 0 from J, leaving 11 bases between them. The CDR3 has 15 residues.

This clone was seen a few times. V usage is TRBV5-1 and J usage is TRBJ2-7, with TRBD1 matching over 9 bases. Per germline, CDR1 SGHRS and CDR2 YFSETQ. This CDR3 region has 15 residues. V lost 4 bases, J lost 6 bases, and 11 bases stayed unmatched. CDR3: CASSPSGTGLSEQYF. Here the CDR3 DNA reads TGCGCCAGCAGCCCCAGTGGGACAGGGTTGAGCGAGCAGTACTTC.

The chain carries TRBV2 and TRBJ2-1, with TRBD2 matching over 8 bases. This CDR3 region has 16 residues. V lost 3 bases and J lost 4; bases outside the gene matches: 8. Germline V gives CDR1 SNHLY, CDR2 FYNNEI. The CDR3 region is CASSDPTSEFYNEQFF. The DNA for the CDR3 is TGTGCCAGCAGTGACCCGACTAGCGAGTTTTACAATGAGCAGTTCTTC.

The sample holds one count of this clone. CDR3 residues: CASTPPGTSLETQYF. CDR3 coding DNA: TGTGCCAGCACACCCCCCGGGACTAGCTTAGAGACCCAGTACTTC. This sequence joins TRBV25-1 and TRBJ2-5; 9 bases fit TRBD2. Germline-derived CDR1 and CDR2 are MGHDK and SYGVNS. V shed 7 bases, J shed 4 bases, and the junction held 10 bases outside the gene matches. The CDR3 totals 15 residues.

This chain links TRBV2 with TRBJ2-1; D unresolved. The CDR3 sequence is 12 residues long. Looked up from germline, CDR1 is SNHLY and CDR2 is FYNNEI. The V end lost 9 bases, the J end lost 6 bases, and 12 bases lay between the germline ends. The chain's CDR3 is CASRRSVNEQFF. CDR3 sequence (DNA): TGTGCCAGTCGTCGGAGCGTCAATGAGCAGTTCTTC.

This clone showed up just a few times. This rearrangement joins TRBV27 to TRBJ2-7; D perhaps matches TRBD1 (6 bases). V dropped 5 bases and J dropped 3 bases, with 14 bases sitting between them. The CDR3 loop spans 14 amino acids. Per the germline V gene, CDR1 is MNHEY and CDR2 is SMNVEV (reference sequence). The CDR3 DNA reads TGTGCCAGCAGTCGAACAGGGAAGGGCTACGAGCAGTACTTC. It codes for CASSRTGKGYEQYF.

The gene calls are TRBV12-5 and TRBJ2-7, with D maybe TRBD2 (5 bases). The CDR3 covers 15 residues. V was shortened by 3 bases and J by 3 bases, with 15 bases between the two germline ends. CDR1 LGHNT and CDR2 FRNRAP come from the germline V gene. CDR3 coding DNA: TGTGCTAGTGGTTTTCGGGGTCGCGGTCTCTACGAGCAGTACTTC. Translated: CASGFRGRGLYEQYF.

The chain is built from TRBV11-2 and TRBJ2-2; weak D call: TRBD2 (6 bases). The germline V gene has CDR1 SGHAT and CDR2 FQNNGV. V lost 1 base, J lost 5 bases, and 11 bases lay in between. There are 15 residues in the CDR3. As DNA, the CDR3 is TGTGCCAGCAGCTTAGTCGGGGGTCGGACCGGGGAGCTGTTTTTT. Translated: CASSLVGGRTGELFF.